The 2 T cell receptor beta chains in this list originate from one sample, sequenced in a study of CD8 T cells in Susac syndrome. RNA, at roughly 0.5 to 1 ug, was reverse transcribed with random hexamers. A single record per CDR3 protein comes from TCRdb applying MiXCR to the immunoSEQ multiplex PCR reads. Here the sample spans 100,000 to 150,000 distinct CDR3 sequences, 90% to 95% being singletons. Sequencing input: CD4+ T cells from PBMCs. These receptors all come from a human donor in good health.

The gene calls are TRBV12-3 or TRBV12-4 and TRBJ2-7, with 12 positions matching TRBD2. The V segment lost 5 bases and the J segment 3 bases; nucleotides outside the gene matches: 5. This CDR3 is 15 amino acids long. The CDR3 region is CASSPGLAGFYEQYF. The CDR3 DNA sequence: TGTGCCAGCAGTCCGGGACTAGCGGGCTTCTACGAGCAGTACTTC.

The V gene is TRBV1, the J gene TRBJ1-5. TRBV1 is a recognized pseudogene. This CDR3 is built from 14 residues. The CDR3 DNA reads TGCACCAGCAGCCAGGACAGGGAGGGTCAGCCCCAGCATTTT. Its protein is CTSSQDREGQPQHF.